The sequence of this T cell receptor (beta chain) was determined in a study of shared clonotypes between healthy human individuals. Repertoires were generated with immunoSEQ multiplex PCR, while TCRdb's copy carries only in-frame clones and drops some. The sample holds about 580,000 clones; roughly 98% are singletons and the top ten take 0.3%. V lost 2 bases and J lost 15; bases outside the gene matches: 10. Germline V gene data show CDR1 as ENHRY and CDR2 as SYGVKD. The CDR3 consists of 16 residues. The study's findings and limits: A few donors showed sharing of around 5% of naive CD4 clonotypes. Only a few donors were included, so the genetic and exposure-history diversity represented was limited.

Concerning this clone itself: As yet, its antigen is unknown.

CD45RO-negative CD8 cells positively selected for CCR7 made up the naive population, which excluded terminally differentiated effector memory CD45RA+ cells. The J gene is TRBJ2-1, the V gene TRBV10-3, with 16 bases that match TRBD2. Sequenced material: naive CD8+ T cells sorted from blood. The TCR was taken from a young man in good health. The CDR3 DNA sequence: TGTGCCATCAGTGAGACTTCGGGGACTAGCGGGAGGGCCTGGTTCTTC. This gives the protein CAISETSGTSGRAWFF.